This T cell receptor (beta chain) was profiled in a study of long-term antiretroviral therapy in people with HIV. V was pared by 4 bases and J by 1 base, with 5 bases of the junction left unmatched. This CDR3 is built from 15 residues. From germline, CDR1 is SEHNR and CDR2 FQNEAQ (reference sequence). Investigators performed immunoSEQ version v3.0 at survey level. Repertoires were generated with immunoSEQ multiplex PCR, while TCRdb's copy carries only in-frame clones and drops some. The repertoire includes 29,000 or so clones, approximately 94% of them detected once, and less than 3.5% sits in the top ten.

The chain recombines TRBV7-9 with TRBJ2-5, with 8 positions matching TRBD2. The sequence came from a man aged 45 to 65 with HIV. This specimen was unsorted PBMCs, taken about 7.2 years after starting antiretroviral therapy. The CDR3, as DNA: TGTGCCAGCAGCTCCTACGGGGGGGCCCAAGAGACCCAGTACTTC. As protein: CASSSYGGAQETQYF.